The 25 T cell receptor beta chains presented below share a single source sample, sequenced in a study of blood T cell repertoires in COVID-19 (dated by TCRdb to about 2020). Library preparation employed the immunoSEQ multiplex PCR assay. Held by TCRdb, this immuneACCESS table contains in-frame sequences only and omits some clones. Under half of the omission traces to an unresolved V gene where checked; the cause of the rest is unknown. This sample comprises about 210,000 clones, about 88% of them detected only once. Roughly 1.6% of the sample rests with the top ten. Material: peripheral blood. Every receptor here comes from a man between 18 and 29 years old with active or convalescent COVID-19.

The chain links TRBV25-1 to TRBJ2-3; 12 nucleotides align to TRBD2. Trimming took 5 bases from V and 2 from J; bases not matched to a gene: 2. Germline V gene data show CDR1 as MGHDK and CDR2 as SYGVNS. This CDR3 region has 15 residues. CDR3: CASSRLAGDTDTQYF. As DNA, the CDR3 is TGTGCCAGCAGTCGACTAGCGGGGGACACAGATACGCAGTATTTT.

The DNA of the CDR3 is TGTGCCAGCAGCTCGGAGACGGGATACTATGGCTACACCTTC. This gives the protein CASSSETGYYGYTF. The rearrangement links TRBV7-9 to TRBJ1-2; unclear D gene. Trimming took off 4 bases at V and 3 bases at J, with 12 bases between the two ends. CDR3 length: 14 amino acids. CDR1 is SEHNR, CDR2 FQNEAQ, per germline (reference sequence). Looking up the rest from reference TRBV7-9 and TRBJ1-2 gives the full variable domain: DTGVSQNPRHKITKRGQNVTFRCDPISEHNRLYWYRQTLGQGPEFLTYFQNEAQLEKSRLLSDRFSAERPKGSFSTLEIQRTEQGDSAMYLCASSSETGYYGYTFGSGTRLTVV.

DNA of the CDR3: TGCGCCAGCAGCCCCGGCGGGTTTGACACCGGGGAGCTGTTTTTT. Translating it yields CASSPGGFDTGELFF. The chain uses TRBV5-1 and TRBJ2-2; D may be TRBD2 (5 bases). V was trimmed by 4 bases and J by 3 bases, leaving 13 bases between them. CDR3 length: 15 residues. Germline assignment: CDR1 SGHRS and CDR2 YFSETQ.

This clone was observed many times. One junction end disagrees with the germline gene, perhaps due to a read error. The J gene is TRBJ1-4, the V gene TRBV2; perhaps TRBD1 as D (6 bases). Germline V gene sequence: CDR1 SNHLY, CDR2 FYNNEI. The CDR3 has 13 amino acids. The CDR3 sequence is CASSDVVSGEIVF. CDR3 in DNA: TGTGCCAGCAGTGACGTCGTTTCAGGGGAAATCGTTTTT.

Points on this clone: Relative to the germline gene, one junction end is altered; a read error may explain this. The chain links TRBV7-9 to TRBJ1-5; D gene unclear. From germline, CDR1 is SEHNR and CDR2 FQNEAQ (reference sequence). This CDR3 contains 13 residues. The DNA for the CDR3 is TGTGCCAGCAGCTTATCTTCAAGGCAGCGCCAGCATTTT. This gives the protein CASSLSSRQRQHF.

V gene TRBV29-1 combines with J gene TRBJ1-1; 11 positions agree with TRBD1. The CDR3 consists of 13 residues. Germline V gene lookup returns CDR1 SQVTM and CDR2 ANQGSEA. Trimming removed 5 bases from V and 7 bases from J; junction bases left unmatched: 6. CDR3 coding DNA: TGCAGCGTTTCAGGACAGGGGGCCGGTGAAGCTTTCTTT. Translation gives CSVSGQGAGEAFF. The variable domain in full, with the rest retrieved from reference TRBV29-1 and TRBJ1-1, is SAVISQKPSRDICQRGTSLTIQCQVDSQVTMMFWYRQQPGQSLTLIATANQGSEATYESGFVIDKFPISRPNLTFSTLTVSNMSPEDSSIYLCSVSGQGAGEAFFGQGTRLTVV.

The chain couples TRBV18 to TRBJ1-2; 7 bases map to TRBD1. The CDR3 is 15 residues long. Germline CDR1 KGHSH, CDR2 LQKENI. Trimming took 5 bases from V and 1 from J; bases not matched to a gene: 7. CDR3 protein: CASSEQGQSNYGYTF. The CDR3 DNA reads TGTGCCAGCTCAGAACAGGGACAGAGTAACTATGGCTACACCTTC.

This clone has a single count. The chain carries TRBV13 and TRBJ2-1; TRBD2 matches at 9 bases. From germline, CDR1 is PRHDT and CDR2 FYEKMQ (reference sequence). CDR3 length: 18 residues. Trimming cost V 3 bases and J 2 bases; bases outside gene matches: 11. The CDR3, as DNA: TGTGCCAGCAGCTTCCAACTTATGACTAGCGGTACCTACAATGAGCAGTTCTTC. Its protein is CASSFQLMTSGTYNEQFF.

This chain links TRBV12-5 with TRBJ1-1, with 7 bases identical to TRBD1. Trimming took 6 bases from V and 6 from J; bases not matched to a gene: 10. CDR3 size: 14 residues. Germline loops: CDR1 LGHNT, CDR2 FRNRAP. This chain's CDR3 is CASGVVQGISEAFF. Written as DNA, the CDR3 is TGTGCTAGTGGGGTGGTACAGGGGATTTCTGAAGCTTTCTTT.

This clone was counted once. The chain has TRBV5-6 and TRBJ1-6, with 11 bases matching TRBD1. V was clipped by 2 bases and J by 0 bases; unmatched bases: 4. The CDR3 runs to 18 residues. CDR1 and CDR2 from the germline V gene are SGHDT and YYEEEE. For the CDR3, the DNA is TGTGCCAGCAGCTTTGGGACAGGGGGACGCTCCTATAATTCACCCCTCCACTTT. It yields the protein CASSFGTGGRSYNSPLHF.

The chain is built from TRBV11-3 and TRBJ2-1, with 11 bases that match TRBD2. From germline, CDR1 is SGHNT and CDR2 YENEEA. The CDR3 has 20 amino acids. The V gene end was trimmed by 8 bases and the J gene end by 0 bases; junction bases not matched to a gene: 18. CDR3 residues: CASGVWGLAVRRSSYNEQFF. The DNA of the CDR3 is TGTGCCAGCGGCGTGTGGGGACTAGCGGTACGACGGAGCTCCTACAATGAGCAGTTCTTC.

The chain is built from TRBV19 and TRBJ1-5; the D gene is possibly TRBD1 (6 bases). Germline V CDR1 and CDR2: LNHDA, SQIVND (reference sequence). The CDR3 loop spans 15 amino acids. V was trimmed by 3 bases and J by 2 bases, leaving 11 bases between them. As DNA, the CDR3 is TGTGCCAGTAGTATTGCAGGGGATGGCAATCAGCCCCAGCATTTT. Encoded protein: CASSIAGDGNQPQHF.

The chain joins TRBV9 to TRBJ2-1; 8 bases fit TRBD2. The CDR3 extends over 16 amino acids. With V trimmed by 4 bases and J by 1 base, 7 bases remained unmatched. Germline V gives CDR1 SGDLS, CDR2 YYNGEE. The CDR3, as DNA: TGTGCCAGCAGCCTCGGAGCGGGAGTGTCCTACAATGAGCAGTTCTTC. Protein sequence: CASSLGAGVSYNEQFF.

V and J are TRBV18 and TRBJ1-3, with no clear D. Trimming took off 6 bases at V and 2 bases at J, with 11 bases between the two ends. In germline, CDR1 is KGHSH, CDR2 LQKENI. The CDR3 has 14 residues. The CDR3 here is CASSPDNTGNTIYF. The CDR3 DNA is TGTGCCAGCTCCCCCGACAATACTGGAAACACCATATATTTT.

The J gene is TRBJ1-6, the V gene TRBV4-2; weak D call: TRBD1 (6 bases). CDR1 is LGHNA and CDR2 is YNFKEQ in the germline V gene. The CDR3 has 16 amino acids. V gave up 0 bases and J gave up 7 bases, with 13 bases separating them. DNA of the CDR3: TGTGCCAGCAGCCAAGAGGCCCGTCAGGGGAATTCACCCCTCCACTTT. Translated, it gives CASSQEARQGNSPLHF.

This CDR3 reads CASARERDQPQHF. Written as DNA, the CDR3 is TGTGCCAGCGCCAGGGAACGGGATCAGCCCCAGCATTTT. V and J are TRBV6-5 and TRBJ1-5; tentatively, D is TRBD1 (5 bases). The CDR3 extends over 13 amino acids. V was trimmed by 8 bases and J by 5 bases, leaving 13 bases between them. Germline CDR1 and CDR2: MNHEY and SVGAGI.

The chain carries TRBV30 and TRBJ1-6; TRBD1 matches at 9 bases. CDR3 length equals 15 residues. With V trimmed by 5 bases and J by 7 bases, 9 bases remained unmatched. Germline CDR1 GTSNPN, CDR2 SVGIG (reference sequence). CDR3 loop: CAWARDRVPNSPLHF. CDR3 nucleotides: TGTGCCTGGGCCCGGGACAGGGTACCCAATTCACCCCTCCACTTT. The full variable domain, its missing parts supplied by reference TRBV30 and TRBJ1-6, is SQTIHQWPATLVQPVGSPLSLECTVEGTSNPNLYWYRQAAGRGLQLLFYSVGIGQISSEVPQNLSASRPQDRQFILSSKKLLLSDSGFYLCAWARDRVPNSPLHFGNGTRLTVT.

The chain carries TRBV6-4 and TRBJ1-2; 8 bases agree with TRBD1. This CDR3 is 14 amino acids long. V trimming: 6 bases; J trimming: 8 bases; junction bases outside the gene matches: 11. Germline V gives CDR1 MRHNA, CDR2 SNTAGT. The CDR3 reads CASRVTQGEGGYTF. CDR3 nucleotides: TGTGCCAGCAGGGTTACACAGGGGGAAGGGGGCTACACCTTC.

This clone was seen a handful of times. V usage is TRBV19 and J usage is TRBJ1-5; D is uncertain. This CDR3 region has 14 residues. V was cut by 6 bases and J by 5 bases, with 14 bases left in between. Germline V lookup: CDR1 LNHDA, CDR2 SQIVND (reference sequence). CDR3 in DNA: TGTGCCAGTAGATTTGTTGGGGAGGATCAGCCCCAGCATTTT. Encoded protein: CASRFVGEDQPQHF.

CDR3 protein: CASSNSGRWQPQHF. The CDR3 DNA sequence: TGTGCCAGTAGTAATTCAGGGAGGTGGCAGCCCCAGCATTTT. V is TRBV19 and J is TRBJ1-5; D is possibly TRBD1 (5 bases). The germline CDR1 and CDR2 sequences are LNHDA and SQIVND (reference sequence). The CDR3 is 14 amino acids. V lost 4 bases, J lost 7 bases, and 14 bases lay in between.

V is TRBV6-1 and J is TRBJ1-3, with D possibly being TRBD1 (5 bases). Between the trimmed V and J ends, which lost 1 base and 4 bases, there was a span of 11 bases. This CDR3 region has 15 residues. Germline V gene data show CDR1 as MNHNS and CDR2 as SASEGT. In nucleotides, the CDR3 is TGTGCCAGCAGTGAAGTCCGGGGGACCGGAAACACCATATATTTT. Translation: CASSEVRGTGNTIYF.

The chain has TRBV2 and TRBJ2-7; tentatively, D is TRBD1 (6 bases). CDR3 length equals 14 residues. Trimming removed 9 bases from V and 2 bases from J, with 17 bases in between. CDR1 and CDR2 from the germline V gene are SNHLY and FYNNEI. The CDR3 DNA reads TGTGCCAGATCGATGCAACAGGGAGCCTACGAGCAGTACTTC. Amino acids: CARSMQQGAYEQYF.

This clone was observed a handful of times. V gene TRBV12-3 or TRBV12-4 combines with J gene TRBJ1-1; TRBD1 is a possible D gene (5 bases). V shed 7 bases and J shed 6 bases, with 15 bases lying between them. There are 13 residues in the CDR3. In DNA, the CDR3 is TGTGCCAGCAACATCCTGTCGGGGGCTGAAGCTTTCTTT. Translation: CASNILSGAEAFF.

The V gene is TRBV19, the J gene TRBJ1-1; D is perhaps TRBD1 (6 bases). Trimming cost V 4 bases and J 9 bases, with 15 bases left between them. The length of the CDR3 is 13 residues. Germline V gene sequence: CDR1 LNHDA, CDR2 SQIVND (reference sequence). CDR3 in amino acids: CASSTAGGLQAFF. The CDR3 nucleotides read TGTGCCAGTAGTACCGCGGGGGGCCTTCAAGCTTTCTTT.

The CDR3 bases are TGTGCCAGCAGTTTGGGGCAGGAGAAGACCGAAGCTTTCTTT. As protein: CASSLGQEKTEAFF. The J gene is TRBJ1-1, the V gene TRBV6-5; the D gene is possibly TRBD1 (5 bases). V lost 4 bases and J lost 8, with 17 bases in between. Germline V gives CDR1 MNHEY, CDR2 SVGAGI. The CDR3 has 14 residues.